What follows are 29 T cell receptor beta chains derived from one specimen sequenced in a study of OX40 agonist ivuxolimab in advanced cancers. Measured with immunoSEQ multiplex PCR; TCRdb has only the in-frame clones, and not every one. The sample has about 73,000 clones; 85% are singletons. The material was CD4+ or CD8+ T cells sorted from blood, obtained in a trial of the OX40 agonist ivuxolimab. The source of these receptors is an adult with an advanced solid tumor such as melanoma, head and neck, liver or kidney cancer.

This clone was recorded a few times. The genes are TRBV20-1 and TRBJ1-1; D gene uncertain. The CDR3 is 11 residues long. V was cut by 5 bases and J by 3 bases, with 7 bases left in between. Germline V gene sequence: CDR1 DFQATT, CDR2 SNEGSKA (reference sequence). CDR3 nucleotide sequence: TGCAGTGCTCCTACCGACACTGAAGCTTTCTTT. Its translation is CSAPTDTEAFF.

This chain links TRBV30 with TRBJ2-7; no clear D gene. This CDR3 comprises 14 residues. With 4 bases removed from V and 0 bases from J, the gap between germline ends came to 13 bases. Germline values: CDR1 GTSNPN, CDR2 SVGIG (reference sequence). The CDR3 loop reads CAWKSGKSSYEQYF. CDR3 in DNA: TGTGCCTGGAAATCCGGTAAAAGCTCCTACGAGCAGTACTTC.

V is TRBV5-1 and J is TRBJ1-1; D is perhaps TRBD1 (5 bases). Germline values: CDR1 SGHRS, CDR2 YFSETQ. The CDR3 length is 14 residues. V lost 0 bases to trimming and J lost 12 bases, with 18 bases between them. The CDR3 nucleotides are TGCGCCAGCAGCTTGGCCGAGACAGCGCCCGGGACTTTCTTT. Amino acids: CASSLAETAPGTFF. Drawing the rest from reference TRBV5-1 and TRBJ1-1, the complete variable domain is KAGVTQTPRYLIKTRGQQVTLSCSPISGHRSVSWYQQTPGQGLQFLFEYFSETQRNKGNFPGRFSGRQFSNSRSEMNVSTLELGDSALYLCASSLAETAPGTFFGQGTRLTVV.

The count of this clone is one. The rearrangement joins TRBV30 to TRBJ1-2; D remains unclear. Germline CDR1 is GTSNPN and CDR2 is SVGIG (reference sequence). The CDR3 covers 13 residues. V was cut by 4 bases and J by 8 bases, with 17 bases left in between. Here the CDR3 reads CAWTGYHKSGYTF. The CDR3 DNA follows: TGTGCCTGGACCGGTTACCATAAAAGCGGCTACACCTTC.

The rearrangement joins TRBV5-1 to TRBJ2-1, with TRBD1 matching over 10 bases. The V gene end was trimmed by 4 bases and the J gene end by 12 bases; junction bases not matched to a gene: 31. Germline-derived CDR1 and CDR2 are SGHRS and YFSETQ. The CDR3 totals 21 residues. CDR3 coding DNA: TGCGCCAGCAGCATCAGCCCGTCTCTCCCAACCGGGACAGGGGCCTCCACGGTGCAGTTCTTC. Translated, it gives CASSISPSLPTGTGASTVQFF.

The J gene is TRBJ2-1, the V gene TRBV6-5, with no clear D. V lost 2 bases, J lost 8 bases, and 13 bases lay in between. Germline CDR1 and CDR2: MNHEY and SVGAGI. CDR3 size: 14 residues. The chain's CDR3 is CASSYDGVGDEQFF. CDR3 in DNA: TGTGCCAGCAGTTACGATGGGGTTGGAGATGAGCAGTTCTTC.

This sequence joins TRBV6-5 and TRBJ2-2; 10 positions match TRBD1. The ends lost 6 bases at V and 1 base at J; junction bases unmatched: 2. Per germline, CDR1 MNHEY and CDR2 SVGAGI. This CDR3 spans 15 amino acids. CDR3 amino acids: CASRRDRGNTGELFF. The CDR3 region has the DNA TGTGCCAGCAGACGGGACAGGGGGAACACCGGGGAGCTGTTTTTT.

The chain employs TRBV5-6 and TRBJ1-1; D not resolved. The CDR3 contains 12 residues. Trimming left V 3 bases short and J 7 bases short, with 10 bases between. Germline V CDR1 and CDR2: SGHDT, YYEEEE. DNA of the CDR3: TGTGCCAGCAGCTACGGACTATTTGAAGCTTTCTTT. It encodes CASSYGLFEAFF.

This chain links TRBV7-8 with TRBJ2-7; 8 positions match TRBD1. Germline CDR1 is SGHVS and CDR2 is FQNEAQ. The CDR3 is 15 amino acids. With 2 bases clipped from V and 6 bases from J, the junction kept 9 bases outside the gene matches. CDR3 sequence (DNA): TGTGCCAGCAGCTTAAGAGCGCTACAGGGGGGCGAGCAGTACTTC. It codes for CASSLRALQGGEQYF.

The chain recombines TRBV29-1 with TRBJ1-2, with D uncertain. The CDR3 covers 11 residues. Germline CDR1 is SQVTM and CDR2 is ANQGSEA. The V end was cut by 2 bases, the J end by 2 bases, with 3 bases between. DNA for the CDR3: TGCAGCGTTGAACAAAACTATGGCTACACCTTC. This codes for CSVEQNYGYTF. The full variable domain, with the rest looked up from reference TRBV29-1 and TRBJ1-2, is SAVISQKPSRDICQRGTSLTIQCQVDSQVTMMFWYRQQPGQSLTLIATANQGSEATYESGFVIDKFPISRPNLTFSTLTVSNMSPEDSSIYLCSVEQNYGYTFGSGTRLTVV.

The chain recombines TRBV9 with TRBJ2-5, with 7 bases identical to TRBD1. This CDR3 is 15 amino acids long. The ends lost 0 bases at V and 5 bases at J; junction bases unmatched: 7. Germline V CDR1 and CDR2: SGDLS, YYNGEE. CDR3 DNA: TGTGCCAGCAGCGTAGGTAAAGGGGGCGAGGAGACCCAGTACTTC. Protein product: CASSVGKGGEETQYF.

V usage is TRBV7-2 and J usage is TRBJ1-1, with D maybe TRBD1 (6 bases). The CDR3 extends over 15 amino acids. Germline assignment: CDR1 SGHTA and CDR2 FQGNSA. V gave up 3 bases and J gave up 6 bases, with 17 bases separating them. The chain's CDR3 is CASSFTQAGGSEAFF. CDR3 DNA sequence: TGTGCCAGCAGCTTCACCCAAGCTGGGGGCTCTGAAGCTTTCTTT.

This clone has more than one count but fewer than ten. This chain joins TRBV11-2 and TRBJ2-6; tentative D call: TRBD2 (7 bases). V lost 1 base, J lost 1 base, and 14 bases lay in between. The germline V gene has CDR1 SGHAT and CDR2 FQNNGV. The CDR3 loop spans 18 amino acids. The CDR3 DNA sequence: TGTGCCAGCAGCTTAGCTGGGCGGGGGCGGTCTGGGGCCAACGTCCTGACTTTC. Translation: CASSLAGRGRSGANVLTF.

The genes are TRBV6-5 and TRBJ1-4; 7 nucleotides line up with TRBD1. The length of the CDR3 is 15 residues. Germline CDR1 reads MNHEY; CDR2 reads SVGAGI. J lost 5 bases, V lost 2 bases, and 5 bases had no gene match. This chain's CDR3 is CASSYRWDSNEKLFF. As DNA, the CDR3 is TGTGCCAGCAGTTACCGTTGGGACAGCAATGAAAAACTGTTTTTT.

The rearrangement links TRBV11-1 to TRBJ2-7; D might be TRBD1 (6 bases). CDR1 SGHAT and CDR2 FQDESV come from the germline V gene (reference sequence). The CDR3 is made up of 12 amino acids. Deletions cut 1 base from V and 8 bases from J, with 9 bases between. The chain's CDR3 is CASSLDQGKQYF. CDR3 nucleotide sequence: TGTGCCAGCAGCTTAGATCAGGGGAAGCAGTACTTC.

V usage is TRBV18 and J usage is TRBJ2-7; D not resolved. Germline values: CDR1 KGHSH, CDR2 LQKENI. V shed 2 bases and J shed 5 bases, with 16 bases lying between them. The CDR3 length is 15 residues. The CDR3 sequence is CASSPIDRPTDEQYF. The CDR3 coding sequence is TGTGCCAGCTCACCAATTGATCGACCCACGGACGAGCAGTACTTC.

This clone was picked up one time. The chain has TRBV30 and TRBJ1-3; D is ambiguous. CDR3 length: 15 residues. Trimming removed 0 bases at V and 0 bases at J, with 9 bases between. Germline V gene sequence: CDR1 GTSNPN, CDR2 SVGIG (reference sequence). The CDR3 bases are TGTGCCTGGAGTGTACAGATTTCCTCTGGAAACACCATATATTTT. Its translation is CAWSVQISSGNTIYF.

The CDR3 region is CASSEGERGPGELFF. CDR3 sequence (DNA): TGTGCCAGCAGTGAAGGAGAGCGGGGGCCAGGGGAGCTGTTTTTT. The chain links TRBV2 to TRBJ2-2; TRBD2 agrees at 8 bases. Germline loops: CDR1 SNHLY, CDR2 FYNNEI. The J segment lost 8 bases and the V segment lost 1 base, leaving 6 bases of the junction unmatched. The CDR3 totals 15 residues. The full variable domain, its missing parts supplied by reference TRBV2 and TRBJ2-2, is EPEVTQTPSHQVTQMGQEVILRCVPISNHLYFYWYRQILGQKVEFLVSFYNNEISEKSEIFDDQFSVERPDGSNFTLKIRSTKLEDSAMYFCASSEGERGPGELFFGEGSRLTVL.

The genes are TRBV7-9 and TRBJ2-7; the D gene could be TRBD1 or TRBD2 (6 bases each). The germline V gene encodes CDR1 SEHNR and CDR2 FQNEAQ (reference sequence). CDR3 length: 14 residues. Trimming took off 5 bases at V and 1 base at J, with 12 bases between the two ends. The CDR3 sequence is CASSVRGGSYEQYF. The CDR3 bases are TGTGCCAGCAGCGTCAGGGGAGGTTCCTACGAGCAGTACTTC.

This clone was detected a few times. The rearrangement joins TRBV11-2 to TRBJ2-1; TRBD1 might be the D (6 bases). Trimming removed 4 bases at V and 6 bases at J, with 7 bases between. Germline-derived CDR1 and CDR2 are SGHAT and FQNNGV. The CDR3 contains 12 residues. As DNA, the CDR3 is TGTGCCAGCAGCTCGACAGGCAATGAGCAGTTCTTC. Protein sequence: CASSSTGNEQFF. Complete variable domain (other parts from reference TRBV11-2 and TRBJ2-1): EAGVAQSPRYKIIEKRQSVAFWCNPISGHATLYWYQQILGQGPKLLIQFQNNGVVDDSQLPKDRFSAERLKGVDSTLKIQPAKLEDSAVYLCASSSTGNEQFFGPGTRLTVL.

The chain uses TRBV5-4 and TRBJ1-1, with no clear D. Trimming removed 4 bases at V and 1 base at J, with 11 bases between. CDR1 is SGHNT and CDR2 is YYREEE in the germline V gene (reference sequence). This CDR3 is 14 amino acids long. CDR3 residues: CASSPQVRNTEAFF. The CDR3 DNA reads TGTGCCAGCAGCCCTCAAGTTAGGAACACTGAAGCTTTCTTT.

V and J are TRBV5-1 and TRBJ1-2, with D perhaps matching TRBD1 (5 bases). This CDR3 has 13 amino acids. The V end lost 6 bases, the J end lost 5 bases, and 14 bases lay between the germline ends. Germline V gene lookup returns CDR1 SGHRS and CDR2 YFSETQ. In nucleotides, the CDR3 is TGCGCCAGCACCAGGGCCGATGGATATGGCTACACCTTC. Its protein product is CASTRADGYGYTF.

The rearrangement links TRBV7-2 to TRBJ2-4; D unresolved. This CDR3 contains 11 residues. CDR1 is SGHTA, CDR2 FQGNSA, per germline. V was cut by 2 bases and J by 7 bases, with 3 bases left in between. Written as DNA, the CDR3 is TGTGCCAGCAGCTTAATGAACATTCAGTACTTC. Encoded protein: CASSLMNIQYF.

The chain carries TRBV7-9 and TRBJ2-5; TRBD2 matches at 16 bases. V lost 5 bases and J lost 5; bases outside the gene matches: 14. The germline V gene has CDR1 SEHNR and CDR2 FQNEAQ (reference sequence). CDR3 length: 19 amino acids. The CDR3 DNA reads as TGTGCCAGCAGCCCACAGATCGGGACTAGCGGGGGGGCTGGGGAGACCCAGTACTTC. Encoded protein: CASSPQIGTSGGAGETQYF.

This rearrangement joins TRBV19 to TRBJ1-3; D may be TRBD1 (5 bases). This CDR3 has 13 amino acids. With 5 bases removed from V and 3 bases from J, the gap between germline ends came to 8 bases. CDR1 is LNHDA, CDR2 SQIVND, per germline (reference sequence). CDR3 sequence: CASSLGGGNTIYF. CDR3 nucleotides: TGTGCCAGTAGTCTTGGGGGTGGAAACACCATATATTTT.

This chain links TRBV11-2 with TRBJ1-6; perhaps TRBD1 as D (5 bases). V lost 5 bases and J 10 bases, leaving 18 bases between the germline ends. Germline assignment: CDR1 SGHAT and CDR2 FQNNGV. The CDR3 has 15 residues. The CDR3 sequence: CASSPDGGVRSPLHF. Written as DNA, the CDR3 is TGTGCCAGCAGCCCGGACGGGGGTGTAAGGTCACCCCTCCACTTT.

The chain links TRBV4-1 to TRBJ2-7; 10 nucleotides align to TRBD2. V lost 4 bases to trimming and J lost 2 bases; unmatched junction nucleotides: 2. The germline CDR1 and CDR2 sequences are MGHRA and YSYEKL. This CDR3 spans 14 amino acids. In DNA form, the CDR3 reads TGCGCCAGCAGCCGAGGACTAGCGGCCTACGAGCAGTACTTC. It codes for CASSRGLAAYEQYF.

In regard to this clone: One end of the junction varies from germline; a read error may be responsible. The V and J genes are TRBV19 and TRBJ1-4, with D unresolved. CDR1 is LNHDA, CDR2 SQIVND, per germline (reference sequence). The CDR3 runs 17 residues. CDR3: CASSIALGEGANEKLFF. CDR3 sequence (DNA): TGTGCCAGTAGCATAGCCCTTGGGGAGGGAGCTAATGAAAAACTGTTTTTT.

CDR3 DNA: TGTGCCAGCAGTGAAACTAGCGGTGCGTCCTACAATGAGCAGTTCTTC. This codes for CASSETSGASYNEQFF. V usage is TRBV2 and J usage is TRBJ2-1, with 8 bases matching TRBD2. Germline CDR1 reads SNHLY; CDR2 reads FYNNEI. V shed 2 bases and J 1 base; nucleotides not matched to a gene: 4. This CDR3 has 16 amino acids.